Listed below are T cell receptor beta chains from one sample, sequenced in a study of blood T cell repertoires in COVID-19. Profiled with immunoSEQ multiplex PCR; TCRdb holds only in-frame clones, not every one. The sample includes fewer than 75,000 clones, roughly 90% seen only once; the top ten take approximately 9.1%. The sample taken for sequencing was peripheral blood. These receptors were taken from a human donor in a cohort sampled during active COVID-19. CDR3s include the opening cysteine and the closing phenylalanine or tryptophan. The D gene is left open where the match is weak. Expanded clones get a size class; other rows say once, few or many, or leave the size out.

clone size: few; V gene: TRBV21-1; J gene: TRBJ2-5; CDR3 length: 17; D gene: -; CDR3 DNA: TGTGCCAGCAGCAAAGGGAGGGGGGGTGATGACCAAGAGACCCAGTACTTC; CDR3 protein: CASSKGRGGDDQETQYF
clone size: -; V gene: TRBV2; J gene: TRBJ2-6; CDR3 length: 16; D gene: -; CDR3 DNA: TGTGCCAGCAGCTGGGACGGGAGATCTGGGGCCAACGTCCTGACTTTC; CDR3 protein: CASSWDGRSGANVLTF
clone size: -; V gene: TRBV9; J gene: TRBJ2-2; CDR3 length: 19; D gene: TRBD2; CDR3 DNA: TGTGCCAGCAGCGCCACCTCTGCTAGCGGGAAAGGGAACACCGGGGAGCTGTTTTTT; CDR3 protein: CASSATSASGKGNTGELFF
clone size: -; V gene: TRBV11-1; J gene: TRBJ2-1; CDR3 length: 15; D gene: TRBD1; CDR3 DNA: TGTGCCAGCAGCAAGGGACAGGATACCTACAATGAGCAGTTCTTC; CDR3 protein: CASSKGQDTYNEQFF
clone size: -; V gene: TRBV10-3; J gene: TRBJ2-7; CDR3 length: 15; D gene: -; CDR3 DNA: TGTGCCATCAGCGTGGGGGGGGCTTTAGACGACGAGCAGTACTTC; CDR3 protein: CAISVGGALDDEQYF
clone size: -; V gene: TRBV12-5; J gene: TRBJ2-1; CDR3 length: 13; D gene: -; CDR3 DNA: TGTGCTACGGGATCCTCTGACTACAATGAGCAGTTCTTC; CDR3 protein: CATGSSDYNEQFF
clone size: -; V gene: TRBV24-1; J gene: TRBJ2-5; CDR3 length: 15; D gene: TRBD2; CDR3 DNA: TGTGCCACCAGTGAAACGGGGGGGGTTGGGGAGACCCAGTACTTC; CDR3 protein: CATSETGGVGETQYF
clone size: -; V gene: TRBV9; J gene: TRBJ2-1; CDR3 length: 15; D gene: -; CDR3 DNA: TGTGCCAGCAGCGTGGACAGCGGCTCCTACAATGAGCAGTTCTTC; CDR3 protein: CASSVDSGSYNEQFF
clone size: once; V gene: TRBV29-1; J gene: TRBJ2-3; CDR3 length: 14; D gene: TRBD2; CDR3 DNA: TGCAGCGTTGCTGGGACTAGCGGGAGGGCCCCCCTGGGTTTT; CDR3 protein: CSVAGTSGRAPLGF
clone size: -; V gene: TRBV4-3; J gene: TRBJ2-7; CDR3 length: 16; D gene: -; CDR3 DNA: TGCGCCAGCAGCCAAGGGGCGGGAAGCTTATCCCACGAGCAGTACTTC; CDR3 protein: CASSQGAGSLSHEQYF
clone size: -; V gene: TRBV10-2; J gene: TRBJ1-1; CDR3 length: 13; D gene: -; CDR3 DNA: TGCGCCAGCAGTGAAGGAGGGAACACTGAAGCTTTCTTT; CDR3 protein: CASSEGGNTEAFF
clone size: -; V gene: TRBV7-9; J gene: TRBJ1-1; CDR3 length: 14; D gene: -; CDR3 DNA: TGTGCCAGCAGCTTAGTGTCAGGTAACACTGAAGCTTTCTTT; CDR3 protein: CASSLVSGNTEAFF
clone size: -; V gene: TRBV7-3; J gene: TRBJ2-7; CDR3 length: 14; D gene: TRBD1; CDR3 DNA: TGTGCCAGCAGCCCACAGGGGGCTTCGTACGAGCAGTACTTC; CDR3 protein: CASSPQGASYEQYF
clone size: -; V gene: TRBV6-5; J gene: TRBJ1-5; CDR3 length: 14; D gene: -; CDR3 DNA: TGTGCCAGCAGTCCGGTAACGGGAAATCAGCCCCAGCATTTT; CDR3 protein: CASSPVTGNQPQHF
clone size: -; V gene: TRBV5-1; J gene: TRBJ1-1; CDR3 length: 15; D gene: TRBD1; CDR3 DNA: TGCGCCAGCAGCTCGTGGACAGGGGAGAACACTGAAGCTTTCTTT; CDR3 protein: CASSSWTGENTEAFF
clone size: -; V gene: TRBV19; J gene: TRBJ2-3; CDR3 length: 14; D gene: -; CDR3 DNA: TGTGCCAGTAGTATGAGCAGGGACACAGATACGCAGTATTTT; CDR3 protein: CASSMSRDTDTQYF
clone size: -; V gene: TRBV7-9; J gene: TRBJ2-7; CDR3 length: 14; D gene: -; CDR3 DNA: TGTGCCAGCAGCTCCTCCGGGACAACCGACGAGCAGTACTTC; CDR3 protein: CASSSSGTTDEQYF
clone size: -; V gene: TRBV19; J gene: TRBJ2-7; CDR3 length: 16; D gene: TRBD1; CDR3 DNA: TGTGCCAGTAGTATTTTAGGGACAGGGCATACCTACGAGCAGTACTTC; CDR3 protein: CASSILGTGHTYEQYF
clone size: -; V gene: TRBV19; J gene: TRBJ1-2; CDR3 length: 14; D gene: TRBD1; CDR3 DNA: TGTGCCAGCACCCAGGTAGGGGGCGACTATGGCTACACCTTC; CDR3 protein: CASTQVGGDYGYTF
clone size: -; V gene: TRBV14; J gene: TRBJ2-1; CDR3 length: 14; D gene: TRBD2; CDR3 DNA: TGTGCCAGCAGAGCGGGAGGGCAGATAAATGAGCAGTTCTTC; CDR3 protein: CASRAGGQINEQFF
clone size: -; V gene: TRBV28; J gene: TRBJ2-2; CDR3 length: 11; D gene: -; CDR3 DNA: TGTGCCAGCAGCCTCACCGGGGAGCTGTTTTTT; CDR3 protein: CASSLTGELFF
clone size: -; V gene: TRBV6-6; J gene: TRBJ2-2; CDR3 length: 16; D gene: -; CDR3 DNA: TGTGCCAGCAGTTACCCGCAGGGACTGAACACCGGGGAGCTGTTTTTT; CDR3 protein: CASSYPQGLNTGELFF
clone size: -; V gene: TRBV7-2; J gene: TRBJ2-5; CDR3 length: 14; D gene: -; CDR3 DNA: TGTGCCAGCAGCTTAACGGGGGTTCGAGAGACCCAGTACTTC; CDR3 protein: CASSLTGVRETQYF
clone size: few; V gene: TRBV9; J gene: TRBJ1-1; CDR3 length: 13; D gene: TRBD1; CDR3 DNA: TGTGCCAGCAGCTCGGGACAGGGGGCTGAAGCTTTCTTT; CDR3 protein: CASSSGQGAEAFF
clone size: -; V gene: TRBV6-2/TRBV6-3; J gene: TRBJ1-2; CDR3 length: 11; D gene: -; CDR3 DNA: TGTGCCAGCAGTCACAGCTATGGCTACACCTTC; CDR3 protein: CASSHSYGYTF
clone size: -; V gene: TRBV5-4; J gene: TRBJ2-1; CDR3 length: 16; D gene: TRBD2; CDR3 DNA: TGTGCCAGCAGCTTGGGACTAGCGGGAGAGGTCAATGAGCAGTTCTTC; CDR3 protein: CASSLGLAGEVNEQFF
clone size: -; V gene: TRBV19; J gene: TRBJ1-1; CDR3 length: 13; D gene: TRBD1; CDR3 DNA: TGTGCCAGTAGTGTACAGGGGGACACTGAAGCTTTCTTT; CDR3 protein: CASSVQGDTEAFF
clone size: -; V gene: TRBV28; J gene: TRBJ2-7; CDR3 length: 14; D gene: -; CDR3 DNA: TGTGCCAGCAGTTTGCTCAGGTCATCCTACGAGCAGTACTTC; CDR3 protein: CASSLLRSSYEQYF
clone size: -; V gene: TRBV7-2; J gene: TRBJ2-7; CDR3 length: 14; D gene: TRBD1; CDR3 DNA: TGTGCCAGCAGCTCGACAGGGCCCCTTTACGAGCAGTACTTC; CDR3 protein: CASSSTGPLYEQYF
clone size: -; V gene: TRBV24-1; J gene: TRBJ2-3; CDR3 length: 16; D gene: TRBD2; CDR3 DNA: TGTGCCACCAGTGACAGGGGACTAGACCCGTTGGGTACGCAGTATTTT; CDR3 protein: CATSDRGLDPLGTQYF
clone size: once; V gene: TRBV15; J gene: TRBJ2-7; CDR3 length: 18; D gene: TRBD1; CDR3 DNA: TGTGCCACCAGCCCTGAGTTCCTACAGGGGGCCGTAATCTACGAGCAGTACTTC; CDR3 protein: CATSPEFLQGAVIYEQYF
clone size: once; V gene: TRBV4-2; J gene: TRBJ2-7; CDR3 length: 14; D gene: -; CDR3 DNA: TGTGCCAGCAGCCAAGGCGGGTCCACCTACGAGCAGTACTTC; CDR3 protein: CASSQGGSTYEQYF
clone size: -; V gene: TRBV11-2; J gene: TRBJ1-4; CDR3 length: 15; D gene: -; CDR3 DNA: TGTGCCAGCAGCGAGGAAGGAGTACCTAATGAAAAACTGTTTTTT; CDR3 protein: CASSEEGVPNEKLFF
clone size: -; V gene: TRBV29-1; J gene: TRBJ2-3; CDR3 length: 14; D gene: -; CDR3 DNA: TGCAGCGTTGAGTATCTTGGAGGGGCCCGAAGGGGGTATTTT; CDR3 protein: CSVEYLGGARRGYF
clone size: -; V gene: TRBV28; J gene: TRBJ2-5; CDR3 length: 14; D gene: -; CDR3 DNA: TGTGCCAGCAGTTTATCAGGGGATCAAGAGACCCAGTACTTC; CDR3 protein: CASSLSGDQETQYF
clone size: -; V gene: TRBV7-9; J gene: TRBJ2-6; CDR3 length: 18; D gene: -; CDR3 DNA: TGTGCCAGCAGCAAACAGGGCCCCTTACTCTCTGGGGCCAACGTCCTGACTTTC; CDR3 protein: CASSKQGPLLSGANVLTF
clone size: -; V gene: TRBV29-1; J gene: TRBJ2-3; CDR3 length: 15; D gene: TRBD2; CDR3 DNA: TGCAGCGTCCGCATAGGGGTAGCGGGGTCAGATACGCAGTATTTT; CDR3 protein: CSVRIGVAGSDTQYF
clone size: once; V gene: TRBV6-5; J gene: TRBJ2-7; CDR3 length: 13; D gene: -; CDR3 DNA: TGTGCCAGCAGTTACTCGATCAGTCACGAGCAGTACTTC; CDR3 protein: CASSYSISHEQYF
clone size: once; V gene: TRBV9; J gene: TRBJ2-5; CDR3 length: 17; D gene: TRBD1; CDR3 DNA: TGTGCCAGCAGCCCCCGACCTGGGACAGTTATTGAAGAGACCCAGTACTTC; CDR3 protein: CASSPRPGTVIEETQYF
clone size: -; V gene: TRBV9; J gene: TRBJ2-3; CDR3 length: 14; D gene: -; CDR3 DNA: TGTGCCAGCAGCTCTCAGGTGGGCACAGATACGCAGTATTTT; CDR3 protein: CASSSQVGTDTQYF
clone size: -; V gene: TRBV6-5; J gene: TRBJ1-1; CDR3 length: 13; D gene: -; CDR3 DNA: TGTGCCAGCCGGGAGCATATGAACACTGAAGCTTTCTTT; CDR3 protein: CASREHMNTEAFF